The 8 T cell receptor beta chains listed next were all sequenced from one sample in a study of T cell responses to AZD1222 COVID-19 vaccine. Clones were read by immunoSEQ multiplex PCR, and TCRdb kept only the in-frame ones, dropping some. The profile shows about 140,000 clones, approximately 90% of them singletons. The sample in question was peripheral blood, obtained 28 days after the second AZD1222 dose. The receptors were sampled from an adult who received the AZD1222 COVID-19 vaccine.

The CDR3 here is CASSLVRPGAHYNEQFF. CDR3 DNA: TGTGCCAGCAGCTTGGTCCGCCCGGGGGCCCATTACAATGAGCAGTTCTTC. The chain combines TRBV5-5 with TRBJ2-1, with D tentatively TRBD1 or TRBD2 (6 bases each). The CDR3 extends over 17 amino acids. Germline CDR1 and CDR2: SGHKS and YYEKEE (reference sequence). V was cut by 0 bases and J by 4 bases, with 17 bases left in between.

The rearrangement joins TRBV4-1 to TRBJ1-1; D ambiguous. V was trimmed by 2 bases and J by 1 base, leaving 8 bases between them. Per the germline V gene, CDR1 is MGHRA and CDR2 is YSYEKL. This CDR3 has 14 amino acids. DNA for the CDR3: TGCGCCAGCAGCCAACACAACGGGAACACTGAAGCTTTCTTT. Residues: CASSQHNGNTEAFF.

The V gene is TRBV7-3, the J gene TRBJ2-2; D is possibly TRBD1 (6 bases). The CDR3 is 15 residues long. The germline CDR1 and CDR2 sequences are SGHTA and FQGTGA. V lost 2 bases, J lost 0 bases, and 7 bases lay in between. CDR3 amino acids: CASSLRQANTGELFF. The CDR3 region has the DNA TGTGCCAGCAGCTTACGACAGGCGAACACCGGGGAGCTGTTTTTT.

The table lists this clone with a count of one. The J gene is TRBJ1-2, the V gene TRBV5-4, with D perhaps matching TRBD1 (5 bases). The V end lost 0 bases, the J end lost 4 bases, and 13 bases lay between the germline ends. The germline V gene has CDR1 SGHNT and CDR2 YYREEE (reference sequence). This CDR3 comprises 15 residues. CDR3 coding DNA: TGTGCCAGCAGCTTGGCTTCGGGACCCATCTATGGCTACACCTTC. Encoded protein: CASSLASGPIYGYTF.

In DNA form, the CDR3 reads TGTGCCAGCAGGGATCTACGGACAGGGGAACAATATGGCTACACCTTC. Translated: CASRDLRTGEQYGYTF. The chain uses TRBV11-2 and TRBJ1-2; 9 nucleotides align to TRBD1. Germline-derived CDR1 and CDR2 are SGHAT and FQNNGV. J lost 5 bases, V lost 6 bases, and 13 bases had no gene match. This CDR3 is 16 amino acids long. Complete variable domain (other parts from reference TRBV11-2 and TRBJ1-2): EAGVAQSPRYKIIEKRQSVAFWCNPISGHATLYWYQQILGQGPKLLIQFQNNGVVDDSQLPKDRFSAERLKGVDSTLKIQPAKLEDSAVYLCASRDLRTGEQYGYTFGSGTRLTVV.

In regard to this clone: One end of the junction fails to match germline, which may point to a read error. This sequence joins TRBV7-7 and TRBJ1-2, with TRBD1 matching over 8 bases. Per germline, CDR1 SSHAT and CDR2 FNYEAQ (reference sequence). The length of the CDR3 is 13 residues. The CDR3 DNA sequence: TGTGCTAGCAGCACAACGGGACAGGTAAGCTACACCTTC. As protein: CASSTTGQVSYTF. The full variable domain, with the rest looked up from reference TRBV7-7 and TRBJ1-2, is GAGVSQSPRYKVTKRGQDVTLRCDPISSHATLYWYQQALGQGPEFLTYFNYEAQPDKSGLPSDRFSAERPEGSISTLTIQRTEQRDSAMYRCASSTTGQVSYTFGSGTRLTVV.

The chain combines TRBV29-1 with TRBJ1-1; no reliable D call. The CDR3 is made up of 12 amino acids. Germline V gene lookup returns CDR1 SQVTM and CDR2 ANQGSEA. V shed 7 bases and J shed 7 bases, with 16 bases lying between them. The CDR3 loop reads CSAAPQSNEAFF. As DNA, the CDR3 is TGCAGCGCCGCCCCCCAGAGCAATGAAGCTTTCTTT.

In its sample, this clone was seen once. V is TRBV30 and J is TRBJ1-2; tentatively, D is TRBD1 (5 bases). Germline CDR1 and CDR2: GTSNPN and SVGIG (reference sequence). The CDR3 has 11 residues. V dropped 7 bases and J dropped 8 bases, with 14 bases sitting between them. CDR3 in amino acids: CASSRGVGYTF. Here the CDR3 DNA reads TGTGCCTCCTCTCGGGGGGTGGGCTACACCTTC.